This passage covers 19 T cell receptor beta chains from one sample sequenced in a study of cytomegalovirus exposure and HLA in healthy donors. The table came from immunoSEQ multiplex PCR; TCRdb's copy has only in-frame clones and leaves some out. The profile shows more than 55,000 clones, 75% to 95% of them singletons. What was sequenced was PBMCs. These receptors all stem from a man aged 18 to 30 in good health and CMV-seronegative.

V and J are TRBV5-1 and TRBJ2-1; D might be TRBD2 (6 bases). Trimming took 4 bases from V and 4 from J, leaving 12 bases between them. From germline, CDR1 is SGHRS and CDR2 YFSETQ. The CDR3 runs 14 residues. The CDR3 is CASSTDSGYNEQFF. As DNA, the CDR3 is TGCGCCAGCAGCACCGATAGCGGATACAATGAGCAGTTCTTC.

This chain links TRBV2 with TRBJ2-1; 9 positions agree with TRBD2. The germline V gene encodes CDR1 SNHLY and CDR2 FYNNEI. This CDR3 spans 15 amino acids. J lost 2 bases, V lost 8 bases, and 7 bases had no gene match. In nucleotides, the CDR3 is TGTGCCAGCGCTAGCGGGATTACCCCCTACAATGAGCAGTTCTTC. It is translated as CASASGITPYNEQFF.

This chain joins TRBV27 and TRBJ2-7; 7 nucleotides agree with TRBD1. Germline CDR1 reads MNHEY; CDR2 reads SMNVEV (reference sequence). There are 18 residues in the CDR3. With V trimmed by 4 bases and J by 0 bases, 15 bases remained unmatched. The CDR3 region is CASSSTGWTLVPSYEQYF. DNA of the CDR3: TGTGCCAGCAGTTCGACAGGGTGGACCTTGGTACCCTCCTACGAGCAGTACTTC.

The CDR3 DNA reads TGCAGCGCGAGGGTGGGTGAAGCTTTCTTT. Translated: CSARVGEAFF. This chain joins TRBV29-1 and TRBJ1-1; D gene uncertain. Germline-derived CDR1 and CDR2 are SQVTM and ANQGSEA. The CDR3 length is 10 residues. The germline V and J ends were trimmed by 7 bases and 7 bases, with 10 bases remaining between them.

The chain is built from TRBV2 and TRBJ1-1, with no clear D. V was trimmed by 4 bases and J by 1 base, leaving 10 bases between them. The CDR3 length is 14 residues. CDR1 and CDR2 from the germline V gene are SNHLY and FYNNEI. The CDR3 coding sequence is TGTGCCAGCAGTGCTGAGGGAGGGAACACTGAAGCTTTCTTT. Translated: CASSAEGGNTEAFF.

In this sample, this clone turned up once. The CDR3 DNA is TGTGCCTGGAAGCCGGGACTTCACACCGGGGAGCTGTTTTTT. It codes for CAWKPGLHTGELFF. The genes are TRBV30 and TRBJ2-2, with D possibly being TRBD2 (6 bases). CDR1 is GTSNPN and CDR2 is SVGIG in the germline V gene (reference sequence). The CDR3 length is 14 residues. The ends were cut back, 4 bases at V and 3 bases at J, with 12 bases in the middle.

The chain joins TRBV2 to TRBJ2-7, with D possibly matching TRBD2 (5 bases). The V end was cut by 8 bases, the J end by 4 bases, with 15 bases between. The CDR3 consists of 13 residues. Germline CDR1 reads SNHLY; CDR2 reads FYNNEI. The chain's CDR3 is CASERGPGYEQYF. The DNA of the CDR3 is TGTGCCAGCGAGCGAGGCCCGGGGTACGAGCAGTACTTC.

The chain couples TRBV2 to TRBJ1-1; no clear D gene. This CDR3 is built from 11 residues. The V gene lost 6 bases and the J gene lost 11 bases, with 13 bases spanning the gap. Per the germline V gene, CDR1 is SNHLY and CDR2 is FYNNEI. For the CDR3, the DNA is TGTGCCAGCAGCAAGGAACCGGGGGCTTTCTTT. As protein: CASSKEPGAFF.

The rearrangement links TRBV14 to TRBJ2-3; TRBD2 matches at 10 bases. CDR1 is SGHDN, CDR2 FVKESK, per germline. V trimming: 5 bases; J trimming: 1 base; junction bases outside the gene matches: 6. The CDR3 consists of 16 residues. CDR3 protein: CASSGPGTSGTDTQYF. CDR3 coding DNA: TGTGCCAGCAGCGGCCCCGGGACTAGCGGCACAGATACGCAGTATTTT.

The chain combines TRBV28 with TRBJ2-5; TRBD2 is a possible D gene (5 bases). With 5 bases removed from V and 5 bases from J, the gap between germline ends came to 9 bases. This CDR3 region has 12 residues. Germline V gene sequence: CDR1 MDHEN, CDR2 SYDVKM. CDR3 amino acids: CASSGERETQYF. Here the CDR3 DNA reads TGTGCCAGCAGTGGCGAGCGGGAGACCCAGTACTTC.

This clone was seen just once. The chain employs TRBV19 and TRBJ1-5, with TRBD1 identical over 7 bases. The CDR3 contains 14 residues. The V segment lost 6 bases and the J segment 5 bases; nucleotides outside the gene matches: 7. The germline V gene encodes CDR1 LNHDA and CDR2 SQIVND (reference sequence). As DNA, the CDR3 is TGTGCCAGTAGCACGGGACAGCCACATCAGCCCCAGCATTTT. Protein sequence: CASSTGQPHQPQHF.

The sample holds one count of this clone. The CDR3 is CASSELAGTRNEQFF. Here the CDR3 DNA reads TGTGCCAGCAGCGAACTAGCGGGGACCCGCAATGAGCAGTTCTTC. The chain carries TRBV9 and TRBJ2-1; 10 bases align to TRBD2. Germline V gene data show CDR1 as SGDLS and CDR2 as YYNGEE. This CDR3 spans 15 amino acids. Germline trimming cut 3 bases from V and 6 bases from J; bases unmatched to any gene: 6.

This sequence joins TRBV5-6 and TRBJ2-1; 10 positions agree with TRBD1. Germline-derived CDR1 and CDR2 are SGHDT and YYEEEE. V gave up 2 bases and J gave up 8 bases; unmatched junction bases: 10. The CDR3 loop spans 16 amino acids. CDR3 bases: TGTGCCAGCAGCTTTCCCCCGGGACAGGGGAGGGATGAGCAGTTCTTC. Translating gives CASSFPPGQGRDEQFF.

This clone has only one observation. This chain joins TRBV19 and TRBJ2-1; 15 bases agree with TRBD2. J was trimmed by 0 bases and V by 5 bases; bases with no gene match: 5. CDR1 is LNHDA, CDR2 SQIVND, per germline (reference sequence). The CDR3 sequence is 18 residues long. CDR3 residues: CASSAGTSGRSSYNEQFF. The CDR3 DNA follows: TGTGCCAGTAGTGCCGGGACTAGCGGGAGGAGCTCCTACAATGAGCAGTTCTTC. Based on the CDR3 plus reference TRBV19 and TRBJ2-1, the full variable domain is DGGITQSPKYLFRKEGQNVTLSCEQNLNHDAMYWYRQDPGQGLRLIYYSQIVNDFQKGDIAEGYSVSREKKESFPLTVTSAQKNPTAFYLCASSAGTSGRSSYNEQFFGPGTRLTVL.

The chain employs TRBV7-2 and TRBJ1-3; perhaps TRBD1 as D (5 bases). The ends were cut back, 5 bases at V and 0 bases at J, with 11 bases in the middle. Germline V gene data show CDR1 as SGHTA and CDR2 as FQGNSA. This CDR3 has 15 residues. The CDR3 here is CASSTQTVSGNTIYF. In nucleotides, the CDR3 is TGTGCCAGCAGCACCCAGACAGTCTCTGGAAACACCATATATTTT. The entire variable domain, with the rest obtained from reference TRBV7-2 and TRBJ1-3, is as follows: GAGVSQSPSNKVTEKGKDVELRCDPISGHTALYWYRQSLGQGLEFLIYFQGNSAPDKSGLPSDRFSAERTGGSVSTLTIQRTQQEDSAVYLCASSTQTVSGNTIYFGEGSWLTVV.

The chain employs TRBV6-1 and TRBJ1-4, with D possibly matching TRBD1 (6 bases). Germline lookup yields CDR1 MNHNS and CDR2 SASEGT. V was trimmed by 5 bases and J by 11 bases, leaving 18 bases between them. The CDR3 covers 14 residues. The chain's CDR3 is CASSMTGDIVKLFF. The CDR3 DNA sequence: TGTGCCAGCAGTATGACAGGCGATATTGTCAAACTGTTTTTT.

DNA of the CDR3: TGCGCCAGCAGGCTGGGACAGGGGGACCACGAGCAGTACTTC. Protein product: CASRLGQGDHEQYF. The V and J genes are TRBV4-1 and TRBJ2-7; TRBD1 aligns across 11 bases. Per germline, CDR1 MGHRA and CDR2 YSYEKL. The CDR3 loop spans 14 amino acids. Trimming took 6 bases from V and 5 from J; bases not matched to a gene: 6.

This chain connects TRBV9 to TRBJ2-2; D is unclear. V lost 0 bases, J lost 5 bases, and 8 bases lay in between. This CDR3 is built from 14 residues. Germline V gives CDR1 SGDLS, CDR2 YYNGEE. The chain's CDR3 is CASSVAYLTGELFF. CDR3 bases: TGTGCCAGCAGCGTAGCCTACCTTACCGGGGAGCTGTTTTTT. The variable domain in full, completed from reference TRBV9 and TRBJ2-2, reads DSGVTQTPKHLITATGQRVTLRCSPRSGDLSVYWYQQSLDQGLQFLIQYYNGEERAKGNILERFSAQQFPDLHSELNLSSLELGDSALYFCASSVAYLTGELFFGEGSRLTVL.

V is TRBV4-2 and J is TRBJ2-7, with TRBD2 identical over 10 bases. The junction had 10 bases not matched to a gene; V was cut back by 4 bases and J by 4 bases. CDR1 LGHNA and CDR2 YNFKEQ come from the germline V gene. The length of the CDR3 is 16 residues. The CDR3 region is CASSPGVTSGLYEQYF. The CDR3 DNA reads TGTGCCAGCAGCCCAGGGGTGACTAGCGGGTTATACGAGCAGTACTTC.